The clone carrying this TCR beta chain was seen a few times. Its specificity is unknown. The data were obtained in a study of T cell repertoires in cytomegalovirus infection. Across the whole study: Indications of both CMV infection and matching HLA type were provided by public TCR beta signatures.

Germline loops: CDR1 MNHEY, CDR2 SMNVEV (reference sequence). The CDR3 covers 14 residues. V dropped 3 bases and J dropped 3 bases, with 11 bases sitting between them. TCRdb processed the reads anew with MiXCR; each CDR3 protein has one entry. The sample holds 700,000 to 900,000 distinct CDR3 sequences; 25% to 30% are singletons and the top ten take roughly 13%. This TCR was sampled from a human donor in good health (CMV status not recorded). Some clones in this sample may be carry-over from other donors' samples. Sequencing was performed on cultured CD8+ T cells from PBMCs, taken from culture after CMV antigen stimulation. The J gene is TRBJ1-1, the V gene TRBV27; unclear D gene. CDR3 nucleotide sequence: TGTGCCAGCAGTTTGGTGTATGGGGACACTGAAGCTTTCTTT. It translates to CASSLVYGDTEAFF.